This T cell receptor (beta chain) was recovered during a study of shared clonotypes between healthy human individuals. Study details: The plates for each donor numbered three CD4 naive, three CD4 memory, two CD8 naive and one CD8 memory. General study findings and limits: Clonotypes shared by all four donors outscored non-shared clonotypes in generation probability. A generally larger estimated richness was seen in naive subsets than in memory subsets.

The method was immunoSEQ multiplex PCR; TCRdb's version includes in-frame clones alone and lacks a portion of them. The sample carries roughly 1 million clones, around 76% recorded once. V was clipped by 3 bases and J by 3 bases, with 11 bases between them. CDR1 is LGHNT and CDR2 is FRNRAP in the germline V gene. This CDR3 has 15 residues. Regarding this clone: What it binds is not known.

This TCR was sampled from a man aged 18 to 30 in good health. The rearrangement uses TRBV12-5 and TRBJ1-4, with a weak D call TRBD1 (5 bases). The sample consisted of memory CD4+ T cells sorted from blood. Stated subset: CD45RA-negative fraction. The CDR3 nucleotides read TGTGCTAGTGGTTTTCAGGGAACGGCTAATGAAAAACTGTTTTTT. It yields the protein CASGFQGTANEKLFF.